This T cell receptor (beta chain) was observed in a study of cytomegalovirus exposure and HLA in healthy donors. The CDR3 extends over 15 amino acids. Germline CDR1 is SSHAT and CDR2 is FNYEAQ (reference sequence). Notes on the study in general: Most CMV-associated TCR beta chains appeared HLA-restricted in a later analysis. Sequencing depth roughly uniform across donors was assumed in presence/absence analyses. CMV serostatus alone was available as immune exposure information.

Comments on this clone: Its antigen remains unidentified. One end of the junction fails to match germline, which may point to a read error.

PCR involved 60 Vbeta and 13 Jbeta primers. The method was immunoSEQ multiplex PCR; TCRdb's version includes in-frame clones alone and lacks a portion of them. The data hold roughly 80,000 clones, with roughly 74% observed a single time. This clonotype was sampled from a woman between 50 and 59 years old in good health and CMV-seropositive. The chain couples TRBV7-7 to TRBJ2-7; weak D call: TRBD2 (6 bases). Sequenced: PBMCs. The CDR3, as DNA: TGTGCTAGCAGCCCGGGAGAGGGCGCCGCCGACGAGCAGTACTTC. As protein: CASSPGEGAADEQYF.